This T cell receptor beta chain was observed in a study of blood T cell repertoires in COVID-19 (dated by TCRdb to about 2020). Concerning the study at large: The collaborator samples originated in the United States, Italy and Spain and spanned the acute and convalescent phases of COVID-19. The samples were drawn from two sources: the first 160 participants of the ongoing ImmuneRACE study, and about 1,300 subjects contributed by 6 global collaborators. The material from the prospective study consisted of cDNA or gDNA derived from T cells, B-cell-depleted T cells, or PBMCs. A de-identified subject ID, COVID-19 status, age in years and sex were almost always included in the sample metadata. Deeply sampled blood TCRbeta repertoires from subjects exposed to, actively infected with, or recovered from COVID-19 were included in the dataset. Where HLA class I and class II types were available, the types were taken from metadata supplied by the sample provider, not from assay-based typing. A freely available public database, intended as a resource for researchers studying the immune response to SARS-CoV-2, is where the repertoires were released. General study outcomes and caveats: Clinical and demographic metadata were provided uncurated, with the amount varying by source and participant.

The immunoSEQ Assay, a bias-controlled multiplex PCR, was used to amplify TCRbeta CDR3 regions from genomic DNA. As for how the authors treated the data: The number of nucleated cells in each sample was estimated by amplification of reference gene primers within the assay. Sequence reads were collapsed and filtered to measure the absolute abundance of every unique TCRbeta CDR3 rearrangement. For each sample, productive Simpson clonality was calculated by taking the square root of Simpson's diversity index across productive rearrangements. TCRdb provides this immuneACCESS table in a form limited to in-frame rearrangements. Some clones are lacking; in checked studies, under half of them reflect an unresolved V gene, and why the rest are absent is not known. That table gives V, J and clone size, and the DNA gave D and trimming. The sample table contains 120,000 to 150,000 clones; only one count was recorded for around 83% of them. Around 6.7% of the sample rests with the top ten.

V lost 4 bases and J lost 1 base; the stretch between them is 7 bases long. The CDR3 has 13 amino acids, counting the end cysteine and phenylalanine. Of the read, only the CDR3 DNA is kept; its 39 bases are in frame from base 1. CDR1 and CDR2 are read off the germline V gene as SGHDN and FVKESK. Details on this clone: Its antigen target is currently unknown. The sample holds no much larger clone one base away, and base qualities are not on file. The same CDR3 can be traced to other DNA sequences in this sample.

Each collaborating institution followed its own protocols to collect whole blood in K2EDTA tubes. For TCRbeta analysis, collaborator samples were shipped as frozen whole blood, as isolated PBMCs, or as DNA extracted from either sample type. Recombination connected TRBV14 to TRBJ1-1; possibly the D gene is TRBD1, per 5 matching bases. Sequencing input: peripheral blood. The receptor comes from a woman aged 45-65 years in a cohort sampled during active or convalescent COVID-19. The DNA sequence is as follows: TGTGCCAGCAGCCCTCAGGGGAACACTGAAGCTTTCTTT. Translation gives CASSPQGNTEAFF.